The next 6 T cell receptor beta chains were all read from a single sample in a study of shared clonotypes between healthy human individuals. Method: immunoSEQ multiplex PCR; TCRdb's copy keeps in-frame clones and lacks some. The data contain just over 2,000,000 clones, roughly 95% of them singletons. Sequenced: naive CD4+ T cells sorted from blood. As to subset: CD45RA+ positively selected. The receptors were gathered from a man between 18 and 29 years old in good health.

Turning to this clone: This could be a read error, since a much larger clone is one nucleotide away. The sample contains more than one DNA sequence encoding this CDR3. The chain uses TRBV29-1 and TRBJ1-1; D remains unclear. CDR3 length: 11 amino acids. In germline, CDR1 is SQVTM, CDR2 ANQGSEA. Trimming removed 6 bases from V and 1 base from J, with 6 bases in between. As DNA, the CDR3 is TGCAGCGTCGAGGGGAACACTGAAGCTTTCTTT. Residues: CSVEGNTEAFF.

The genes are TRBV4-1 and TRBJ1-2, with D possibly TRBD1 on 5 matching bases. This CDR3 contains 13 residues. Germline V gene sequence: CDR1 MGHRA, CDR2 YSYEKL. Trimming removed 4 bases at V and 7 bases at J, with 13 bases between. The CDR3 nucleotides read TGCGCCAGCAGCCCTCAGGGTCTATCTGGCTACACCTTC. Its translation is CASSPQGLSGYTF.

The chain carries TRBV18 and TRBJ2-3; perhaps TRBD1 as D (6 bases). The CDR3 has 17 amino acids. The germline V and J ends were trimmed by 2 bases and 0 bases, with 15 bases remaining between them. Germline V gives CDR1 KGHSH, CDR2 LQKENI. In DNA form, the CDR3 reads TGTGCCAGCTCACCATCCTACAGGGTCGCCAGCACAGATACGCAGTATTTT. Translated, it gives CASSPSYRVASTDTQYF.

This clone was detected only once. The gene calls are TRBV6-5 and TRBJ2-7, with no clear D. Trimming shortened V by 0 bases and J by 0 bases, and 6 bases separated the two germline ends. The CDR3 extends over 14 amino acids. Germline CDR1 MNHEY, CDR2 SVGAGI. CDR3 sequence: CASSYSADSYEQYF. In DNA form, the CDR3 reads TGTGCCAGCAGTTACTCGGCGGACTCCTACGAGCAGTACTTC.

This chain links TRBV29-1 with TRBJ2-3, with 8 bases identical to TRBD2. The ends lost 7 bases at V and 2 bases at J; junction bases unmatched: 8. The CDR3 loop spans 14 amino acids. The germline gives CDR1 SQVTM, CDR2 ANQGSEA. CDR3 DNA: TGCAGCGCAGGGCAGCGGGGGATCACAGATACGCAGTATTTT. It is translated as CSAGQRGITDTQYF.

This chain uses TRBV7-2 with TRBJ2-1; D not certain. This CDR3 comprises 14 residues. From germline, CDR1 is SGHTA and CDR2 FQGNSA. The ends were cut back, 5 bases at V and 10 bases at J, with 18 bases in the middle. In DNA, the CDR3 is TGTGCCAGCAGCCCAGGCCGGCTTGGTCGGGAGCAGTTCTTC. Translated, it gives CASSPGRLGREQFF.